The clone carrying this T cell receptor (beta chain) has a handful of counts. These data belong to a study of blood T cell repertoires in COVID-19. CDR1 LGHNA and CDR2 YNFKEQ come from the germline V gene. The CDR3 has 14 residues. The V and J ends lost 3 bases and 2 bases respectively, with 5 bases between them. TCRdb keeps only in-frame clones here, not all; method: immunoSEQ multiplex PCR. The top ten hold approximately 7% of the sample, which has about 170,000 clones, under 85% seen once. The sequencing input was peripheral blood. The receptor was derived from a man older than 75 with COVID-19, enrolled during active disease. This chain connects TRBV4-2 to TRBJ2-6; no clear D. The CDR3 reads CASSQAAGANVLTF. The DNA for the CDR3 is TGTGCCAGCAGCCAGGCAGCTGGGGCCAACGTCCTGACTTTC.